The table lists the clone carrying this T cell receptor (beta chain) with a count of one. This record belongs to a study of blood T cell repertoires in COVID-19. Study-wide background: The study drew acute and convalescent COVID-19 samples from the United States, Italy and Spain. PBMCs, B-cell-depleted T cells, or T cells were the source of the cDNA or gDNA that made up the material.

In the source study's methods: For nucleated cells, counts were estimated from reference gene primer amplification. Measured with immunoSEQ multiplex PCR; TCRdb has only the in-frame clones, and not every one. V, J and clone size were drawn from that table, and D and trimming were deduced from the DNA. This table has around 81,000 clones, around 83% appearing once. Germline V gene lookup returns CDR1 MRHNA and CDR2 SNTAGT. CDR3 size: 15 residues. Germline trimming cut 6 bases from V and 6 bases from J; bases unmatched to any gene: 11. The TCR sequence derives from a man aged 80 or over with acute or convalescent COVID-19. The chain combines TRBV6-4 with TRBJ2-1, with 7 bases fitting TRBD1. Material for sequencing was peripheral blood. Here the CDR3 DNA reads TGTGCCAGCAGCGAAGACAGGGCTTTACTCAATGAGCAGTTCTTC. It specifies CASSEDRALLNEQFF.